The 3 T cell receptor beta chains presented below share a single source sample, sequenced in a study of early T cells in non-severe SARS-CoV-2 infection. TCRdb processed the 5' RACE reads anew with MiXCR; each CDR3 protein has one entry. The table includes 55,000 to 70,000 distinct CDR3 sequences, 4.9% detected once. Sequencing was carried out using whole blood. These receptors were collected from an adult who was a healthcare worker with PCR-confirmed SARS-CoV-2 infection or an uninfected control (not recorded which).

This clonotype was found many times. The CDR3 here is CARRKGEQYF. CDR3 nucleotide sequence: TGTGCCAGGAGAAAGGGAGAGCAGTACTTC. The chain uses TRBV6-5 and TRBJ2-7; D is uncertain. In germline, CDR1 is MNHEY, CDR2 SVGAGI. V dropped 9 bases and J dropped 7 bases, with 10 bases sitting between them. The CDR3 is 10 amino acids.

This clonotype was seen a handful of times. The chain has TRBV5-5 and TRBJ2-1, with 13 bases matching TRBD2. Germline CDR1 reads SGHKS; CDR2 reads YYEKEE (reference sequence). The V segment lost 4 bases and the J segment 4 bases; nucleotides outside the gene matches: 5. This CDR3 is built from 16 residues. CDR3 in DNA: TGTGCCAGCAGCCCACAACTAGCGGGAGGGTACAATGAGCAGTTCTTC. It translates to CASSPQLAGGYNEQFF.

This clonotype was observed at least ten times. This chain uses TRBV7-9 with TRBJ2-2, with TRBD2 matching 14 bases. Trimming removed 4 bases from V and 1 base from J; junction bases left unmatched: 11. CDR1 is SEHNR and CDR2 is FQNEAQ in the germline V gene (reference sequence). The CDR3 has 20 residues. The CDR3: CASSSDFPGTSGRNTGELFF. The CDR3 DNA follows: TGTGCCAGCAGCTCCGACTTTCCCGGGACTAGCGGGAGGAACACCGGGGAGCTGTTTTTT. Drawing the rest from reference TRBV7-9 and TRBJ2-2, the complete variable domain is DTGVSQNPRHKITKRGQNVTFRCDPISEHNRLYWYRQTLGQGPEFLTYFQNEAQLEKSRLLSDRFSAERPKGSFSTLEIQRTEQGDSAMYLCASSSDFPGTSGRNTGELFFGEGSRLTVL.